Following are 21 T cell receptor beta chains from one sample sequenced in a study of T-cell memory formation after mild COVID-19. TCRdb re-called the 5' RACE reads through MiXCR, storing one row per CDR3 protein. The repertoire has fewer than 400,000 distinct CDR3 sequences, roughly 13% of them found once; the top ten carry 20% to 25%. Sequenced input: PBMCs or a T cell subset sorted from them (not recorded which). All receptors come from a man aged 18 to 35 who had mild COVID-19 (a few samples of this study predate the infection). Cell type and time point are not known.

This clonotype appeared once. The rearrangement uses TRBV7-2 and TRBJ2-1, with D possibly TRBD2 on 6 matching bases. Trimming took off 4 bases at V and 8 bases at J, with 18 bases between the two ends. The length of the CDR3 is 15 residues. Germline assignment: CDR1 SGHTA and CDR2 FQGNSA. The CDR3 coding sequence is TGTGCCAGCAGCTGGACCCAGCGGGTCGGGGATGAGCAGTTCTTC. Its translation: CASSWTQRVGDEQFF.

The CDR3 sequence: CASSVGHSNQPQHF. The CDR3 nucleotides are TGTGCCAGCAGCGTGGGGCATAGCAATCAGCCCCAGCATTTT. This sequence joins TRBV9 and TRBJ1-5, with D perhaps TRBD1 (5 bases). The germline V gene encodes CDR1 SGDLS and CDR2 YYNGEE. The CDR3 loop spans 14 amino acids. The germline V and J ends were trimmed by 2 bases and 0 bases, with 6 bases remaining between them.

This clonotype turned up a few times. This chain links TRBV4-1 with TRBJ1-4; no reliable D call. V lost 0 bases, J lost 0 bases, and 11 bases lay in between. Germline-derived CDR1 and CDR2 are MGHRA and YSYEKL. This CDR3 contains 17 residues. The CDR3 coding sequence is TGCGCCAGCAGCCAAGATGGTAGGAGTGCAACTAATGAAAAACTGTTTTTT. It encodes CASSQDGRSATNEKLFF.

The V call is TRBV6-6, the J call TRBJ1-1; unclear D gene. Germline values: CDR1 MNHNY, CDR2 SVGAGI (reference sequence). With 0 bases removed from V and 0 bases from J, the gap between germline ends came to 17 bases. The CDR3 covers 18 residues. The chain's CDR3 is CASSYSSPRASMNTEAFF. The CDR3 region has the DNA TGTGCCAGCAGTTACTCGAGTCCTAGGGCCTCTATGAACACTGAAGCTTTCTTT.

This clonotype was found many times. The chain carries TRBV20-1 and TRBJ1-2; D not resolved. V was clipped by 0 bases and J by 6 bases, with 14 bases between them. The CDR3 totals 14 residues. Per the germline V gene, CDR1 is DFQATT and CDR2 is SNEGSKA (reference sequence). CDR3 residues: CSARDAGAGHGYTF. CDR3 DNA: TGCAGTGCTAGAGATGCAGGAGCAGGACATGGCTACACCTTC.

The chain combines TRBV12-5 with TRBJ1-5; maybe TRBD1 (6 bases). Germline CDR1 reads LGHNT; CDR2 reads FRNRAP. The V gene lost 7 bases and the J gene lost 3 bases, with 13 bases spanning the gap. This CDR3 region has 14 residues. The CDR3 DNA reads as TGTGCTAGTGCCGGTACAGGGACCAATCAGCCCCAGCATTTT. It yields the protein CASAGTGTNQPQHF.

This clonotype was recorded a few times. The chain has TRBV6-6 and TRBJ2-7, with D possibly TRBD1 on 6 matching bases. V was shortened by 7 bases and J by 5 bases, with 18 bases between the two germline ends. CDR1 MNHNY and CDR2 SVGAGI come from the germline V gene (reference sequence). This CDR3 is built from 14 residues. Here the CDR3 reads CASIGQTGSHEQYF. The CDR3, as DNA: TGTGCCAGCATAGGCCAAACAGGGTCCCACGAGCAGTACTTC.

This clonotype occurred many times. V and J are TRBV4-1 and TRBJ2-1; possible D gene TRBD1, 6 bases. The CDR3 loop spans 14 amino acids. CDR1 and CDR2 (germline): MGHRA, YSYEKL. The ends were cut back, 4 bases at V and 9 bases at J, with 16 bases in the middle. CDR3 loop: CASSPTSGVTEQFF. In DNA, the CDR3 is TGCGCCAGCAGCCCTACTTCAGGGGTCACTGAGCAGTTCTTC.

This clonotype was seen more than once but under ten times. The chain couples TRBV20-1 to TRBJ1-1; D perhaps matches TRBD1 (6 bases). The CDR3 length is 14 residues. Germline CDR1 reads DFQATT; CDR2 reads SNEGSKA (reference sequence). The germline V and J ends were trimmed by 2 bases and 3 bases, with 13 bases remaining between them. The CDR3 DNA sequence: TGCAGTGCTAGAACCGGCAGGGGTGACACTGAAGCTTTCTTT. Its protein is CSARTGRGDTEAFF.

The V gene is TRBV5-1, the J gene TRBJ2-7; the match to TRBD1 covers 11 bases. The germline gives CDR1 SGHRS, CDR2 YFSETQ. The CDR3 runs 15 residues. The V and J ends lost 4 bases and 2 bases, in that order; junction bases with no gene match: 5. The CDR3 reads CASSPGTGGTYEQYV. The CDR3 coding sequence is TGCGCCAGCAGCCCCGGGACAGGGGGGACCTACGAGCAGTACGTC.

The sample holds a few counts of this clonotype. The chain recombines TRBV7-2 with TRBJ1-2; TRBD1 matches at 8 bases. Unmatched junction bases numbered 7, after V lost 5 bases and J lost 2 bases. The germline V gene has CDR1 SGHTA and CDR2 FQGNSA. This CDR3 comprises 15 residues. The CDR3 here is CASSTPGGRNYGYTF. For the CDR3, the DNA is TGTGCCAGCAGCACCCCAGGGGGCAGAAACTATGGCTACACCTTC.

This clonotype was detected many times. The chain is built from TRBV5-1 and TRBJ2-2; 10 positions match TRBD2. This CDR3 is 15 amino acids long. Germline CDR1 is SGHRS and CDR2 is YFSETQ. V lost 5 bases, J lost 6 bases, and 7 bases stayed unmatched. This CDR3 is CASRSPGTSAGELFF. CDR3 DNA sequence: TGCGCCAGCAGATCCCCCGGGACTAGCGCCGGGGAGCTGTTTTTT.

This clonotype was counted between two and nine times. V gene TRBV5-6 combines with J gene TRBJ1-1; D is possibly TRBD1 (5 bases). The germline V gene has CDR1 SGHDT and CDR2 YYEEEE. The CDR3 runs to 16 residues. Trimming left V 2 bases short and J 4 bases short, with 18 bases between. CDR3 in DNA: TGTGCCAGCAGCTTTACAGGAGCCTCGTTGGGCACTGAAGCTTTCTTT. Protein sequence: CASSFTGASLGTEAFF.

This rearrangement joins TRBV9 to TRBJ2-5, with D perhaps matching TRBD1 or TRBD2 (8 bases each). Trimming left V 7 bases short and J 4 bases short, with 20 bases between. Germline values: CDR1 SGDLS, CDR2 YYNGEE. This CDR3 comprises 15 residues. The CDR3 DNA reads TGTGCCAGCTCACAGGGCGGGGGGACAGGAGAGACCCAGTACTTC. It codes for CASSQGGGTGETQYF. The full variable domain, completed using reference TRBV9 and TRBJ2-5, is DSGVTQTPKHLITATGQRVTLRCSPRSGDLSVYWYQQSLDQGLQFLIQYYNGEERAKGNILERFSAQQFPDLHSELNLSSLELGDSALYFCASSQGGGTGETQYFGPGTRLLVL.

This clonotype was seen many times. This rearrangement joins TRBV7-6 to TRBJ2-1; D is uncertain. V gave up 5 bases and J gave up 8 bases, with 10 bases separating them. Germline CDR1 and CDR2: SGHVS and FNYEAQ. This CDR3 comprises 12 residues. CDR3 sequence (DNA): TGTGCCAGCAGCCTCGACGGATATGAGCAGTTCTTC. Protein product: CASSLDGYEQFF.

This chain links TRBV5-5 with TRBJ2-7; the D is unclear. With 3 bases removed from V and 2 bases from J, the gap between germline ends came to 9 bases. The CDR3 is 13 residues long. CDR1 SGHKS and CDR2 YYEKEE come from the germline V gene (reference sequence). The DNA of the CDR3 is TGTGCCAGCAGCTCCCGGGTCGCCTACGAGCAGTACTTC. It translates to CASSSRVAYEQYF.

This chain joins TRBV6-6 and TRBJ1-1; no firm D call. The V gene lost 7 bases and the J gene lost 0 bases, with 18 bases spanning the gap. The germline gives CDR1 MNHNY, CDR2 SVGAGI (reference sequence). This CDR3 comprises 16 residues. DNA for the CDR3: TGTGCCAGCAACCTCGTGATAGGGAGGGTGAACACTGAAGCTTTCTTT. Its translation is CASNLVIGRVNTEAFF.

The rearrangement links TRBV9 to TRBJ1-5, with 7 positions matching TRBD1. V gave up 0 bases and J gave up 4 bases; unmatched junction bases: 1. This CDR3 region has 14 residues. Germline CDR1 reads SGDLS; CDR2 reads YYNGEE. The CDR3 loop is CASSVGDRNQPQHF. As DNA, the CDR3 is TGTGCCAGCAGCGTAGGGGACAGAAATCAGCCCCAGCATTTT.

The chain couples TRBV4-3 to TRBJ2-4, with D perhaps assigned TRBD1 or TRBD2 (5 bases each). Germline V CDR1 and CDR2: LGHNA, YSLEER. This CDR3 has 15 residues. Trimming took 0 bases from V and 3 from J, leaving 9 bases between them. CDR3 in amino acids: CASSQERGFKNIQYF. For the CDR3, the DNA is TGCGCCAGCAGCCAAGAGAGGGGATTCAAAAACATTCAGTACTTC.

With regard to this clonotype: A single base separates this from a much larger clone, so it may be a read error. The chain carries TRBV5-1 and TRBJ2-7; 7 bases fit TRBD1. The germline V gene has CDR1 SGHRS and CDR2 YFSETQ. The CDR3 extends over 16 amino acids. CDR3 protein: CTSSLSPRGSSYEQYV. CDR3 sequence (DNA): TGCACCAGCAGCTTGTCCCCCAGGGGGAGCTCCTACGAGCAGTACGTC.

The chain joins TRBV7-3 to TRBJ2-1, with a tentative D call TRBD2 (5 bases). Trimming removed 5 bases from V and 9 bases from J, with 14 bases in between. The CDR3 has 13 amino acids. Germline V gene data show CDR1 as SGHTA and CDR2 as FQGTGA. The CDR3 loop is CASSPRSAGEQFF. DNA for the CDR3: TGTGCCAGCAGCCCCCGGTCGGCGGGTGAGCAGTTCTTC.